This T cell receptor (beta chain) originates from a study of cytomegalovirus exposure and HLA in healthy donors. General study findings and limits: Specificity for CMV antigens was confirmed in vitro for three of the CMV-associated chains.

The ends were cut back, 4 bases at V and 6 bases at J, with 13 bases in the middle. Per the germline V gene, CDR1 is MNHEY and CDR2 is SMNVEV (reference sequence). The CDR3 totals 13 residues. Here immunoSEQ multiplex PCR was the method, and the copy in TCRdb shows in-frame clones only, minus some. The table lists some 350,000 clones, around 90% of them singletons. Of note for this clone: Its specificity is not known.

This sequence originates from a woman aged 30 to 39 in good health and CMV-seropositive. This rearrangement joins TRBV27 to TRBJ2-7; D is undetermined. The sample was PBMCs. The CDR3 DNA reads as TGTGCCAGCAGTTCTGGGTGGTCGGTCGAGCAGTACTTC. It yields the protein CASSSGWSVEQYF.